These 25 T cell receptor beta chains were sequenced from one sample in a study of T cell responses to AZD1222 COVID-19 vaccine. This table comes from immunoSEQ multiplex PCR, and its TCRdb copy is limited to in-frame clones, with some not included. The table has about 120,000 clones, roughly 91% seen once. The sample consisted of peripheral blood, taken 28 days after the second AZD1222 dose. These receptors were collected from an adult who received the AZD1222 COVID-19 vaccine.

The V call is TRBV7-8, the J call TRBJ2-7, with D perhaps given as TRBD1 or TRBD2 (6 bases each). The CDR3 contains 14 residues. CDR1 is SGHVS and CDR2 is FQNEAQ in the germline V gene. Trimming shortened V by 5 bases and J by 0 bases, and 11 bases separated the two germline ends. Written as DNA, the CDR3 is TGTGCCAGCAGCAGGGGGGCCAGCTCCTACGAGCAGTACTTC. It translates to CASSRGASSYEQYF.

This clone has only one observation. The chain uses TRBV4-1 and TRBJ1-4; the match to TRBD1 covers 7 bases. Germline CDR1 reads MGHRA; CDR2 reads YSYEKL. CDR3 length: 16 amino acids. V trimming: 1 base; J trimming: 3 bases; junction bases outside the gene matches: 5. In DNA, the CDR3 is TGCGCCAGCAGCCAAGGACAGGGAGTTTCTAATGAAAAACTGTTTTTT. Its protein is CASSQGQGVSNEKLFF.

This chain uses TRBV30 with TRBJ2-3, with 9 bases fitting TRBD2. Germline V lookup: CDR1 GTSNPN, CDR2 SVGIG (reference sequence). After removal of 1 base from V and 5 bases from J, the junction contained 10 bases not matched to a gene. This CDR3 contains 16 residues. The CDR3 DNA is TGTGCCTGGAGTGGGGGGACTAGCCTCTTGGAAGATACGCAGTATTTT. Amino acid sequence: CAWSGGTSLLEDTQYF.

The genes are TRBV10-1 and TRBJ2-3, with no clear D. V gave up 2 bases and J gave up 2 bases, with 5 bases separating them. The CDR3 sequence is 13 residues long. The V gene's germline CDR1 is WNHNN and CDR2 SYGVQD (reference sequence). CDR3 sequence (DNA): TGCGCCAGCAGTGAGGGCCTCACAGATACGCAGTATTTT. Translation gives CASSEGLTDTQYF.

This chain uses TRBV7-9 with TRBJ2-3; the D is unclear. Trimming left V 3 bases short and J 3 bases short, with 1 base between. The CDR3 spans 11 residues. Germline CDR1 is SEHNR and CDR2 is FQNEAQ (reference sequence). CDR3 in DNA: TGTGCCAGCAGCTTTACAGATACGCAGTATTTT. The encoded protein is CASSFTDTQYF.

The V and J genes are TRBV19 and TRBJ1-2; 7 bases align to TRBD1. This CDR3 comprises 15 residues. Germline CDR1 and CDR2: LNHDA and SQIVND (reference sequence). Germline trimming cut 4 bases from V and 2 bases from J; bases unmatched to any gene: 7. The CDR3 protein is CASSKSGQDNYGYTF. CDR3 in DNA: TGTGCCAGTAGTAAGTCTGGACAGGACAACTATGGCTACACCTTC.

This clone was detected only once. This chain links TRBV5-1 with TRBJ1-4, with D possibly TRBD1 on 5 matching bases. Germline V gives CDR1 SGHRS, CDR2 YFSETQ. V lost 4 bases, J lost 2 bases, and 12 bases lay in between. The CDR3 runs 15 residues. This CDR3 is CASSPGGSTNEKLFF. The CDR3 nucleotides read TGCGCCAGCAGCCCGGGGGGTTCCACTAATGAAAAACTGTTTTTT.

CDR3 protein: CASGLVLSGVEPSTDTQYF. The CDR3 region has the DNA TGTGCTAGTGGTTTGGTACTTAGCGGGGTCGAACCTAGCACAGATACGCAGTATTTT. The rearrangement uses TRBV12-5 and TRBJ2-3, with 8 bases matching TRBD2. This CDR3 comprises 19 residues. The V gene's germline CDR1 is LGHNT and CDR2 FRNRAP. V shed 0 bases, J shed 0 bases, and the junction held 11 bases outside the gene matches.

The V call is TRBV9, the J call TRBJ1-1; TRBD1 is a possible D gene (6 bases). V was shortened by 7 bases and J by 10 bases, with 17 bases between the two germline ends. There are 12 residues in the CDR3. The germline V gene encodes CDR1 SGDLS and CDR2 YYNGEE. This chain's CDR3 is CASGPRGGGAFF. The DNA for the CDR3 is TGTGCCAGCGGCCCTAGAGGGGGGGGAGCTTTCTTT.

CDR3 nucleotides: TGTGCCAGCTCACCCCGGGGAACTAGCGGGGGAGACAATGAGCAGTTCTTC. Protein: CASSPRGTSGGDNEQFF. This chain links TRBV18 with TRBJ2-1, with 11 nucleotides matching TRBD2. Germline V gives CDR1 KGHSH, CDR2 LQKENI. The CDR3 sequence is 17 residues long. With V trimmed by 3 bases and J by 5 bases, 9 bases remained unmatched.

The V and J genes are TRBV23-1 and TRBJ1-5; 9 nucleotides match TRBD1. TRBV23-1 is annotated as an ORF whose role is uncertain. This CDR3 has 18 residues. With 4 bases clipped from V and 2 bases from J, the junction kept 12 bases outside the gene matches. The chain's CDR3 is CASSPSGQGSEGNQPQHF. In DNA form, the CDR3 reads TGCGCCAGCAGTCCCTCGGGACAGGGTAGCGAGGGCAATCAGCCCCAGCATTTT.

This clone was seen only once. The J gene is TRBJ2-7, the V gene TRBV6-1, with 7 bases aligning to TRBD2. From germline, CDR1 is MNHNS and CDR2 SASEGT. Trimming removed 2 bases from V and 5 bases from J; junction bases left unmatched: 9. CDR3 length: 15 residues. CDR3 amino acids: CASSEPGRVGDEQYF. The DNA for the CDR3 is TGTGCCAGCAGTGAACCAGGGAGGGTCGGCGACGAGCAGTACTTC.

The chain links TRBV7-3 to TRBJ2-1; D perhaps matches TRBD1 (6 bases). Germline V lookup: CDR1 SGHTA, CDR2 FQGTGA. The CDR3 has 15 amino acids. V was shortened by 5 bases and J by 3 bases, with 14 bases between the two germline ends. The CDR3 here is CASSLGHPLYNEQFF. The CDR3 coding sequence is TGTGCCAGCAGCCTGGGACACCCCCTCTACAATGAGCAGTTCTTC.

This chain connects TRBV5-4 to TRBJ2-1; weak D call: TRBD2 (5 bases). Trimming took 0 bases from V and 0 from J, leaving 7 bases between them. Germline loops: CDR1 SGHNT, CDR2 YYREEE (reference sequence). CDR3 size: 15 residues. CDR3 sequence reads: CASSLASGSYNEQFF. The CDR3 DNA reads as TGTGCCAGCAGCTTGGCGAGCGGCTCCTACAATGAGCAGTTCTTC.

This chain uses TRBV21-1 with TRBJ1-2. TRBV21-1 is shown as a pseudogene. The CDR3 has 14 residues. The CDR3 DNA reads TGTGCCAGCCCAATAAATGACCAAATTGAGGGCTACACCTTC. It encodes CASPINDQIEGYTF.

The chain combines TRBV18 with TRBJ1-2; 8 positions match TRBD1. CDR3 length: 15 residues. V was clipped by 0 bases and J by 5 bases; unmatched bases: 5. Looked up from germline, CDR1 is KGHSH and CDR2 is LQKENI. The CDR3 nucleotides read TGTGCCAGCTCACCACCCGAGACAGGGGTATATGGCTACACCTTC. Encoded protein: CASSPPETGVYGYTF.

This rearrangement joins TRBV19 to TRBJ2-1; D could derive from TRBD1 or TRBD2 (5 bases each). The CDR3 extends over 13 amino acids. Trimming removed 10 bases from V and 4 bases from J, with 14 bases in between. From germline, CDR1 is LNHDA and CDR2 SQIVND (reference sequence). DNA for the CDR3: TGTGCCACCTCGGGGACCGGTTACAATGAGCAGTTCTTC. Encoded protein: CATSGTGYNEQFF.

J is TRBJ1-1 and V is TRBV7-8; D unclear. Trimming left V 2 bases short and J 4 bases short, with 8 bases between. The CDR3 is made up of 13 amino acids. The V gene's germline CDR1 is SGHVS and CDR2 FQNEAQ. CDR3 sequence reads: CASSLQGRTEAFF. In nucleotides, the CDR3 is TGTGCCAGCAGCTTACAAGGACGCACTGAAGCTTTCTTT.

This clone was recorded once. The V and J genes are TRBV19 and TRBJ1-3; D possibly corresponds to TRBD1 (5 bases). This CDR3 is 13 amino acids long. Germline CDR1 reads LNHDA; CDR2 reads SQIVND (reference sequence). V was trimmed by 11 bases and J by 2 bases, leaving 13 bases between them. This CDR3 is CAGGAGAGNTIYF. The CDR3 DNA reads TGTGCCGGCGGGGCAGGTGCTGGAAACACCATATATTTT.

A note on this clone: The sample carries other DNA sequences with the same CDR3. The rearrangement joins TRBV10-3 to TRBJ1-3; D unclear. In germline, CDR1 is ENHRY, CDR2 SYGVKD. The CDR3 is 13 residues long. V was trimmed by 9 bases and J by 0 bases, leaving 9 bases between them. The CDR3 region has the DNA TGTGCCATAAGGCCCCCCTCTGGAAACACCATATATTTT. Its translation is CAIRPPSGNTIYF.

This sequence joins TRBV4-1 and TRBJ1-2; D call uncertain. CDR3 size: 16 residues. CDR1 MGHRA and CDR2 YSYEKL come from the germline V gene. V was shortened by 0 bases and J by 8 bases, with 19 bases between the two germline ends. The CDR3 sequence is CASSQDPGAEGRGYTF. The CDR3 nucleotides read TGCGCCAGCAGCCAAGATCCAGGCGCGGAGGGCCGGGGCTACACCTTC.

The chain recombines TRBV7-2 with TRBJ1-1; D is unresolved. This CDR3 contains 15 residues. Germline values: CDR1 SGHTA, CDR2 FQGNSA. Trimming took off 1 base at V and 4 bases at J, with 13 bases between the two ends. This CDR3 is CASSLGAARGTEAFF. As DNA, the CDR3 is TGTGCCAGCAGCTTAGGCGCGGCCCGAGGCACTGAAGCTTTCTTT.

CDR3 residues: CASSQRGGFQETQYF. In DNA, the CDR3 is TGCGCCAGCAGCCAGCGGGGGGGTTTCCAAGAGACCCAGTACTTC. The V and J genes are TRBV4-1 and TRBJ2-5; 9 nucleotides line up with TRBD2. Germline V CDR1 and CDR2: MGHRA, YSYEKL. This CDR3 is built from 15 residues. The J segment lost 1 base and the V segment lost 3 bases, leaving 3 bases of the junction unmatched.

This chain joins TRBV10-3 and TRBJ2-3; 8 bases match TRBD2. Germline loops: CDR1 ENHRY, CDR2 SYGVKD. Trimming took 4 bases from V and 5 from J; bases not matched to a gene: 2. This CDR3 is built from 13 residues. The CDR3 reads CAISASGRDTQYF. As DNA, the CDR3 is TGTGCCATCAGTGCTAGCGGGCGAGATACGCAGTATTTT.

The J gene is TRBJ2-7, the V gene TRBV13; no definite D call. The CDR3 is made up of 13 amino acids. Germline-derived CDR1 and CDR2 are PRHDT and FYEKMQ (reference sequence). Trimming shortened V by 0 bases and J by 4 bases, and 7 bases separated the two germline ends. CDR3 residues: CASSLGNSYEQYF. CDR3 nucleotides: TGTGCCAGCAGCTTAGGTAACTCTTACGAGCAGTACTTC.